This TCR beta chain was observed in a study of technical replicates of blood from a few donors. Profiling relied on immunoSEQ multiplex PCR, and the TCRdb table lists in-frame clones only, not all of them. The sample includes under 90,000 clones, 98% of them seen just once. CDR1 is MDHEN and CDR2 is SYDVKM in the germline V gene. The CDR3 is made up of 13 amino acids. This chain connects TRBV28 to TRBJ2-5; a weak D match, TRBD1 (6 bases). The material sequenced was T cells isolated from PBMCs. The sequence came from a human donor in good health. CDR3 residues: CAAQGIPEKTQYF. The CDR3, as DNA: TGTGCTGCCCAGGGGATACCCGAGAAGACCCAGTACTTC.